This T cell receptor (beta chain) was documented in a study of shared clonotypes between healthy human individuals. Only in-frame clones appear in the TCRdb table, and some are missing; sequencing was by immunoSEQ multiplex PCR. The repertoire holds a few hundred thousand clones, 74% seen once, with around 10% in the top ten. This receptor was identified in a man aged 30 to 45 in good health. Sequencing used memory CD4+ T cells sorted from blood. The subset here: CD45RA-negative fraction.

CDR3 DNA: TGCGCCAGCAGCGAACCAGGGGGCGAGCAGTACTTC. Protein sequence: CASSEPGGEQYF. This chain links TRBV5-1 with TRBJ2-7; 7 nucleotides match TRBD1. Losses at the gene ends were 4 bases for V and 6 bases for J; bases not matched to a gene: 4. The CDR3 has 12 residues. The germline V gene encodes CDR1 SGHRS and CDR2 YFSETQ.